This T cell receptor beta chain emerged from a study of early T cells in non-severe SARS-CoV-2 infection. The germline V gene encodes CDR1 ENHRY and CDR2 SYGVKD. The CDR3 sequence is 17 residues long. V lost 2 bases and J lost 0, with 11 bases in between. TCRdb fed the 5' RACE reads into MiXCR, producing one record per CDR3 protein. Of tens of thousands of distinct CDR3 sequences detected, roughly 13% appear once; the ten largest clones hold around 4.5%. This rearrangement joins TRBV10-3 to TRBJ1-6; perhaps TRBD1 as D (5 bases). Specimen: whole blood. The clonotype comes from an adult who was a healthcare worker with PCR-confirmed SARS-CoV-2 infection or an uninfected control (not recorded which). The CDR3 region has the DNA TGTGCCATCAGTGAGGACAGCAAAAGCTCCTATAATTCACCCCTCCACTTT. As protein: CAISEDSKSSYNSPLHF.